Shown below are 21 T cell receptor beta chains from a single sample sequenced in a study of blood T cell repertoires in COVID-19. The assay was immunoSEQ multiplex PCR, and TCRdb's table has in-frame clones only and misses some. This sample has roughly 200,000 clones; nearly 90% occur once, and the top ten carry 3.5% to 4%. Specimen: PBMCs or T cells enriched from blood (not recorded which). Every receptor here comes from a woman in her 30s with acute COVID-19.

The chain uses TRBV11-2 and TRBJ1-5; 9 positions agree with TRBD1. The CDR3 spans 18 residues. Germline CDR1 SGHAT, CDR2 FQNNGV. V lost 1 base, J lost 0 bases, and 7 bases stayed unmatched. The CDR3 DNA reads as TGTGCCAGCAGCTTAGGCAACAGGGGGCGTCCTAGCAATCAGCCCCAGCATTTT. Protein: CASSLGNRGRPSNQPQHF.

CDR3 region: CASSTDRTEAFF. CDR3 nucleotide sequence: TGTGCCAGTAGTACCGACAGGACTGAAGCTTTCTTT. The genes are TRBV19 and TRBJ1-1; perhaps TRBD1 as D (6 bases). The ends were cut back, 4 bases at V and 5 bases at J, with 8 bases in the middle. The germline CDR1 and CDR2 sequences are LNHDA and SQIVND (reference sequence). This CDR3 has 12 residues. Full variable domain (remainder filled in from reference TRBV19 and TRBJ1-1): DGGITQSPKYLFRKEGQNVTLSCEQNLNHDAMYWYRQDPGQGLRLIYYSQIVNDFQKGDIAEGYSVSREKKESFPLTVTSAQKNPTAFYLCASSTDRTEAFFGQGTRLTVV.

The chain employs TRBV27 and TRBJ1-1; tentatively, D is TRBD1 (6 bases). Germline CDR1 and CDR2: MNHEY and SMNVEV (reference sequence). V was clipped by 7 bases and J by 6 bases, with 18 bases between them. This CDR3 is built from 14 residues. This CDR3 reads CASTPQGWLAEAFF. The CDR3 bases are TGTGCCAGCACCCCACAGGGTTGGTTGGCTGAAGCTTTCTTT.

The CDR3, as DNA: TGTGCTCAAGAGGGGACAAACGAGCAGTACTTC. It translates to CAQEGTNEQYF. The chain combines TRBV30 with TRBJ2-7, with D possibly TRBD1 on 6 matching bases. Germline assignment: CDR1 GTSNPN and CDR2 SVGIG (reference sequence). This CDR3 has 11 residues.

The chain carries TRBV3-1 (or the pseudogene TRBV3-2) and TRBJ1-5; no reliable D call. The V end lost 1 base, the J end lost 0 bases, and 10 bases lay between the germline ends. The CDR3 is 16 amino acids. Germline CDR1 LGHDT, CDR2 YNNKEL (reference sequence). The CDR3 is CASSQGAGFSNQPQHF. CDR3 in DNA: TGTGCCAGCAGCCAAGGGGCAGGTTTTAGCAATCAGCCCCAGCATTTT.

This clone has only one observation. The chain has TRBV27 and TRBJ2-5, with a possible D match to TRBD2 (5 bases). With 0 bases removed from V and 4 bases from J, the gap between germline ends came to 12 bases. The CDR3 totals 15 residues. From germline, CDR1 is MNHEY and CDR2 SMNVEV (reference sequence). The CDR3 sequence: CASSLSGGGGETQYF. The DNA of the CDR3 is TGTGCCAGCAGTTTATCGGGCGGCGGAGGAGAGACCCAGTACTTC.

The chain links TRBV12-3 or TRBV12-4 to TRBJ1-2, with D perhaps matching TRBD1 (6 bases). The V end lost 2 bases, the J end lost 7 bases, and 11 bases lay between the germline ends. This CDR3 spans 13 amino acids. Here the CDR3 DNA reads TGTGCCAGCAGTTTACTGGGGGCCCCTGGCTACACCTTC. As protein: CASSLLGAPGYTF.

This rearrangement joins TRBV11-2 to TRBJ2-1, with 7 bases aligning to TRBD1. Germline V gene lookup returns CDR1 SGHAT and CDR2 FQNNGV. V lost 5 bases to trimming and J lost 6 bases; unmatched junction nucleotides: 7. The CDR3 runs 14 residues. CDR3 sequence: CASSPDRVINEQFF. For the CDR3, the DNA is TGTGCCAGCAGCCCCGACAGGGTCATCAATGAGCAGTTCTTC.

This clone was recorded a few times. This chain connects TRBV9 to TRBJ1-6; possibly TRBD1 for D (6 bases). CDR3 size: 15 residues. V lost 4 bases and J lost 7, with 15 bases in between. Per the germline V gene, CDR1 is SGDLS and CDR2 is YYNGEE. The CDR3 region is CASSFSGVGNSPLHF. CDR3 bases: TGTGCCAGCAGCTTCTCAGGGGTCGGGAATTCACCCCTCCACTTT.

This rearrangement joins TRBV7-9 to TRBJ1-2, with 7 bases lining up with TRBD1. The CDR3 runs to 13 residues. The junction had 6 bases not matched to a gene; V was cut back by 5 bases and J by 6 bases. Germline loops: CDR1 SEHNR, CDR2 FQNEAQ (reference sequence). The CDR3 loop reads CASSPDRANGYTF. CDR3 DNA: TGTGCCAGCAGCCCAGACAGGGCAAATGGCTACACCTTC. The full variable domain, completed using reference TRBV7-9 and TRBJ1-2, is DTGVSQNPRHKITKRGQNVTFRCDPISEHNRLYWYRQTLGQGPEFLTYFQNEAQLEKSRLLSDRFSAERPKGSFSTLEIQRTEQGDSAMYLCASSPDRANGYTFGSGTRLTVV.

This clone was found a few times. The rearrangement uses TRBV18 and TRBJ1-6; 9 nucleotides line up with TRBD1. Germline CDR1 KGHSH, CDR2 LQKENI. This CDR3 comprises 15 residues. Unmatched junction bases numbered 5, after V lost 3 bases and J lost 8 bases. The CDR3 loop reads CASSPDRGGDSPLHF. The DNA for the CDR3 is TGTGCCAGCTCACCGGACAGGGGAGGTGATTCACCCCTCCACTTT.

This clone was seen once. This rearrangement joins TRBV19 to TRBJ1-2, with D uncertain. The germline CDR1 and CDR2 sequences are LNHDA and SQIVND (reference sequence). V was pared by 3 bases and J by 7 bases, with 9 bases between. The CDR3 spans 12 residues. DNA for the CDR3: TGTGCCAGTAGTATTTTAGATTCTGGCTACACCTTC. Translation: CASSILDSGYTF.

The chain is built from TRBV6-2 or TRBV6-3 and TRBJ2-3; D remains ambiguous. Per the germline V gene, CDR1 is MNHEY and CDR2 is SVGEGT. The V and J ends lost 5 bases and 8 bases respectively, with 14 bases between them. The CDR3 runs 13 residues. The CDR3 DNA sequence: TGTGCCAGCAGTAGGCCACAGAAAAGTACGCAGTATTTT. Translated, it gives CASSRPQKSTQYF.

CDR3 nucleotides: TGCGCCAGCAGCTTTGGGACAGGGGACACTGAAGCTTTCTTT. It is translated as CASSFGTGDTEAFF. The genes are TRBV5-1 and TRBJ1-1; 10 bases are a match to TRBD1. Germline assignment: CDR1 SGHRS and CDR2 YFSETQ. The CDR3 length is 14 residues. Unmatched junction bases numbered 1, after V lost 2 bases and J lost 3 bases.

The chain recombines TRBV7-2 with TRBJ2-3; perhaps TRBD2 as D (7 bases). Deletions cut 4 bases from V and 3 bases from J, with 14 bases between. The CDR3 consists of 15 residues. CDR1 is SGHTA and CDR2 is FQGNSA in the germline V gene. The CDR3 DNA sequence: TGTGCCAGCAGCTCTGGGGGGGCAAGGACAGATACGCAGTATTTT. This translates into CASSSGGARTDTQYF.

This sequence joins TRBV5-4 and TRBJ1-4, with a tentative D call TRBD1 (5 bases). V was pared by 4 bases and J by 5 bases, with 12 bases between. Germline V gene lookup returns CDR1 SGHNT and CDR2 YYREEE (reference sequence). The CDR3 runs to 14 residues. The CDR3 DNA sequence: TGTGCCAGCAGCCCCCAGGGATCGAATGAAAAACTGTTTTTT. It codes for CASSPQGSNEKLFF.

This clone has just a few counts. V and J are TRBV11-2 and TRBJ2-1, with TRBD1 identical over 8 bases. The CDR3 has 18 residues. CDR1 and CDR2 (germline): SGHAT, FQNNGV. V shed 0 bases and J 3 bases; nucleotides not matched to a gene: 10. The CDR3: CASSLDGQGAWDYNEQFF. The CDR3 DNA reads TGTGCCAGCAGCTTAGATGGCCAGGGGGCCTGGGACTACAATGAGCAGTTCTTC.

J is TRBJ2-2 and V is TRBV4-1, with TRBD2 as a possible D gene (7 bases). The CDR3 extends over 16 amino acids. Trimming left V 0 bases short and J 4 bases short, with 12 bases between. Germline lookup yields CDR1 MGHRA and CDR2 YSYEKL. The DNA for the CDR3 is TGCGCCAGCAGCCAAGACCGGGGGGCTCCCACCGGGGAGCTGTTTTTT. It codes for CASSQDRGAPTGELFF.

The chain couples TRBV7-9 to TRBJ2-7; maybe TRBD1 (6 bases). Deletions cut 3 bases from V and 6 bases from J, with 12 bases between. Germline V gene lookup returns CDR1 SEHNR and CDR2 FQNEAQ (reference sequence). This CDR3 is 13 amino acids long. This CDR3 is CASSFHREPEQYF. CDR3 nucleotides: TGTGCCAGCAGCTTCCACAGGGAACCCGAGCAGTACTTC.

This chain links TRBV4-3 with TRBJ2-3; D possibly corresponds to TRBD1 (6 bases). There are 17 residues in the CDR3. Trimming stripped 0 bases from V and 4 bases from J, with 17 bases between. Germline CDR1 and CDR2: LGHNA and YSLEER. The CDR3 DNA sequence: TGCGCCAGCAGCCAAGATAGGGGGACCCCCCACCCAGATACGCAGTATTTT. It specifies CASSQDRGTPHPDTQYF.

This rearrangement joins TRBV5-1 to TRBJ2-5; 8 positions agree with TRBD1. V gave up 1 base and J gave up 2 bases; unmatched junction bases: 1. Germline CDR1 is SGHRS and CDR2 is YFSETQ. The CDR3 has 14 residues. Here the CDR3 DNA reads TGCGCCAGCAGCTTGTGGACAGGGCAAGAGACCCAGTACTTC. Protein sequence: CASSLWTGQETQYF.